Presented here are 22 T cell receptor beta chains from one specimen sequenced in a study of shared clonotypes between healthy human individuals. Here immunoSEQ multiplex PCR was the method, and the copy in TCRdb shows in-frame clones only, minus some. The sample lists about 560,000 clones; roughly 79% were seen once. Sequencing was carried out using PBMCs. The receptors come from a woman aged 40-49 years in good health. Some clones in this sample may be carry-over from other donors' samples.

The chain employs TRBV7-3 and TRBJ1-1; D gene uncertain. The CDR3 is 13 amino acids. Germline V gene data show CDR1 as SGHTA and CDR2 as FQGTGA. Trimming stripped 3 bases from V and 0 bases from J, with 5 bases between. CDR3 in amino acids: CASSLEMNTEAFF. The CDR3 coding sequence is TGTGCCAGCAGCTTGGAGATGAACACTGAAGCTTTCTTT. The full variable domain, completed using reference TRBV7-3 and TRBJ1-1, is GAGVSQTPSNKVTEKGKYVELRCDPISGHTALYWYRQSLGQGPEFLIYFQGTGAADDSGLPNDRFFAVRPEGSVSTLKIQRTERGDSAVYLCASSLEMNTEAFFGQGTRLTVV.

The chain recombines TRBV7-2 with TRBJ1-5; no clear D. The CDR3 totals 15 residues. The germline CDR1 and CDR2 sequences are SGHTA and FQGNSA. Trimming removed 4 bases at V and 3 bases at J, with 13 bases between. The CDR3 spells CASSSSWGVNQPQHF. In nucleotides, the CDR3 is TGTGCCAGCAGCTCGTCCTGGGGTGTCAATCAGCCCCAGCATTTT.

The rearrangement links TRBV7-2 to TRBJ2-1; D not certain. Germline assignment: CDR1 SGHTA and CDR2 FQGNSA. Trimming shortened V by 5 bases and J by 7 bases, and 18 bases separated the two germline ends. The CDR3 runs 15 residues. CDR3 bases: TGTGCCAGCAGCCTGCGCCAGACCCTGAGGAATGAGCAGTTCTTC. It specifies CASSLRQTLRNEQFF. The full variable domain, completed using reference TRBV7-2 and TRBJ2-1, is GAGVSQSPSNKVTEKGKDVELRCDPISGHTALYWYRQSLGQGLEFLIYFQGNSAPDKSGLPSDRFSAERTGGSVSTLTIQRTQQEDSAVYLCASSLRQTLRNEQFFGPGTRLTVL.

This chain joins TRBV5-1 and TRBJ1-1; D unresolved. V dropped 4 bases and J dropped 0 bases, with 13 bases sitting between them. The CDR3 has 15 residues. CDR1 and CDR2 from the germline V gene are SGHRS and YFSETQ. The CDR3 spells CASSPSTVMNTEAFF. CDR3 bases: TGCGCCAGCAGCCCTTCGACTGTAATGAACACTGAAGCTTTCTTT.

This clone showed up many times. The chain combines TRBV2 with TRBJ2-5, with D possibly TRBD1 on 5 matching bases. The last part of the DNA fits TRBJ2-7 better; the J call may be wrong. This CDR3 is built from 12 residues. Germline CDR1 SNHLY, CDR2 FYNNEI. The CDR3 here is CASSGSSYEQYF. DNA of the CDR3: TGTGCCAGCTCAGGGTCCTCCTACGAGCAGTACTTC.

In DNA form, the CDR3 reads TGTGCCAGCAGCCAACAGCCTAGTGCCTCCTACGAGCAGTACTTC. The encoded protein is CASSQQPSASYEQYF. This chain links TRBV4-2 with TRBJ2-5; no clear D. The J call is uncertain, as TRBJ2-7 better fits the DNA end. The CDR3 runs to 15 residues. Germline values: CDR1 LGHNA, CDR2 YNFKEQ.

The chain recombines TRBV7-9 with TRBJ2-3, with unresolved D. The germline V gene has CDR1 SEHNR and CDR2 FQNEAQ (reference sequence). CDR3 length: 13 residues. The ends were cut back, 5 bases at V and 5 bases at J, with 11 bases in the middle. CDR3 bases: TGTGCCAGCAGCCCCAGCCCCCGAGATACGCAGTATTTT. Translating it yields CASSPSPRDTQYF.

The CDR3 reads CASKWLAGVDEQFF. CDR3 bases: TGTGCCAGCAAGTGGTTAGCGGGAGTGGATGAGCAGTTCTTC. The chain employs TRBV2 and TRBJ2-1; 9 bases align to TRBD2. Germline loops: CDR1 SNHLY, CDR2 FYNNEI. After removal of 7 bases from V and 8 bases from J, the junction contained 9 bases not matched to a gene. The CDR3 is 14 amino acids.

The chain joins TRBV5-1 to TRBJ1-3; no firm D call. Trimming removed 0 bases from V and 2 bases from J, with 6 bases in between. Germline lookup yields CDR1 SGHRS and CDR2 YFSETQ. The CDR3 has 14 residues. CDR3 in DNA: TGCGCCAGCAGCTTGGGACCCGCTGGAAACACCATATATTTT. It encodes CASSLGPAGNTIYF.

The chain carries TRBV7-2 and TRBJ2-1; D ambiguous. The CDR3 contains 13 residues. Germline CDR1 is SGHTA and CDR2 is FQGNSA. Trimming removed 7 bases from V and 4 bases from J, with 11 bases in between. This CDR3 is CASTPSGYNEQFF. In DNA form, the CDR3 reads TGTGCCAGCACCCCCTCGGGTTACAATGAGCAGTTCTTC.

This clone has only one observation. The V and J genes are TRBV6-4 and TRBJ2-7; TRBD2 matches 10 bases. The CDR3 contains 15 residues. V trimming: 0 bases; J trimming: 6 bases; junction bases outside the gene matches: 5. Germline values: CDR1 MRHNA, CDR2 SNTAGT. The CDR3 region has the DNA TGTGCCAGCAGTGACTCCCCTAGCGGGAGCACCGAGCAGTACTTC. Amino acid sequence: CASSDSPSGSTEQYF.

CDR3 residues: CASSIDGTGGEQYF. CDR3 sequence (DNA): TGTGCCAGTAGTATAGACGGGACAGGGGGCGAGCAGTACTTC. The J gene is TRBJ2-7, the V gene TRBV19, with 11 nucleotides matching TRBD1. This CDR3 has 14 amino acids. J gave up 6 bases and V 0 bases, and 1 base lay outside the gene matches. CDR1 is LNHDA, CDR2 SQIVND, per germline (reference sequence).

The chain uses TRBV28 and TRBJ1-5; D gene ambiguous. The CDR3 spans 18 residues. Trimming stripped 3 bases from V and 7 bases from J, with 25 bases between. Germline V gene lookup returns CDR1 MDHEN and CDR2 SYDVKM. The CDR3 coding sequence is TGTGCCAGCAGTTTGGCCCGGGAAGGAGGTCGAGCGAGGCAGCCCCAGCATTTT. Amino acid sequence: CASSLAREGGRARQPQHF.

The rearrangement uses TRBV7-3 and TRBJ2-2; 7 bases match TRBD2. CDR1 and CDR2 (germline): SGHTA, FQGTGA. After removal of 1 base from V and 7 bases from J, the junction contained 9 bases not matched to a gene. This CDR3 has 16 residues. The CDR3 region has the DNA TGTGCCAGCAGCTTAATGTCGACTAGCTCTAGCGGGGAGCTGTTTTTT. It is translated as CASSLMSTSSSGELFF.

The V gene is TRBV5-4, the J gene TRBJ2-5; 8 nucleotides match TRBD1. This CDR3 spans 13 amino acids. The V gene end was trimmed by 3 bases and the J gene end by 7 bases; junction bases not matched to a gene: 5. Germline-derived CDR1 and CDR2 are SGHNT and YYREEE (reference sequence). CDR3 amino acids: CASSYTTGGTQYF. The CDR3 DNA follows: TGTGCCAGCAGCTACACCACAGGGGGGACCCAGTACTTC.

The V and J genes are TRBV10-3 and TRBJ1-5; 8 bases fit TRBD1. Germline V gene lookup returns CDR1 ENHRY and CDR2 SYGVKD. The ends lost 3 bases at V and 7 bases at J; junction bases unmatched: 8. The CDR3 totals 15 residues. In DNA, the CDR3 is TGTGCCATCAGTGATCAGGGGGCAGGGCAACAGCCCCAGCATTTT. Protein sequence: CAISDQGAGQQPQHF.

The sample holds a few counts of this clone. Other DNA sequences in this sample translate to the same CDR3. This sequence joins TRBV27 and TRBJ2-2; D unclear. Per the germline V gene, CDR1 is MNHEY and CDR2 is SMNVEV (reference sequence). CDR3 length equals 14 residues. Trimming cost V 2 bases and J 1 base, with 5 bases left between them. The CDR3 nucleotides are TGTGCCAGCAGTTTAAGCCGGAACACCGGGGAGCTGTTTTTT. Its protein is CASSLSRNTGELFF.

The chain links TRBV7-6 to TRBJ2-7; D may be TRBD1 or TRBD2 (7 bases each). The CDR3 consists of 15 residues. V lost 5 bases, J lost 2 bases, and 16 bases lay in between. The germline V gene has CDR1 SGHVS and CDR2 FNYEAQ. The CDR3 region has the DNA TGTGCCAGCAGCCAAGGGACAGCGGGACCCTACGAGCAGTACTTC. This translates into CASSQGTAGPYEQYF.

Only one count was recorded for this clone. The chain couples TRBV7-2 to TRBJ2-5; 10 bases are a match to TRBD1. Germline lookup yields CDR1 SGHTA and CDR2 FQGNSA. The CDR3 spans 16 residues. V lost 3 bases and J lost 5; bases outside the gene matches: 9. As DNA, the CDR3 is TGTGCCAGCAGCTTCCTCGGGACAGGGGTTCACGAGACCCAGTACTTC. Encoded protein: CASSFLGTGVHETQYF.

The chain couples TRBV5-4 to TRBJ2-3; 10 bases are shared with TRBD2. CDR1 and CDR2 from the germline V gene are SGHNT and YYREEE (reference sequence). V gave up 4 bases and J gave up 5 bases; unmatched junction bases: 10. The CDR3 totals 16 residues. The CDR3 nucleotides read TGTGCCAGCAGCACATCCTCGGGACTAGCGTTAGATACGCAGTATTTT. Amino acids: CASSTSSGLALDTQYF.

V and J are TRBV5-1 and TRBJ2-5; 9 bases agree with TRBD1. Germline CDR1 is SGHRS and CDR2 is YFSETQ. The trim removed 7 bases at V and 5 bases at J, leaving 9 bases unmatched. CDR3 size: 14 residues. The chain's CDR3 is CASVGTGSSETQYF. CDR3 sequence (DNA): TGCGCCAGCGTCGGGACAGGGTCATCCGAGACCCAGTACTTC.

This clone was seen a few times. V is TRBV9 and J is TRBJ2-6, with 9 positions matching TRBD1. The V gene's germline CDR1 is SGDLS and CDR2 YYNGEE. This CDR3 has 19 residues. J was trimmed by 4 bases and V by 2 bases; bases with no gene match: 13. The CDR3 nucleotides are TGTGCCAGCAGCGTTTCCGCCGGGACAGGGAGAGCGGGGGCCAACGTCCTGACTTTC. Its protein is CASSVSAGTGRAGANVLTF. The complete variable domain, with remaining parts taken from reference TRBV9 and TRBJ2-6, reads DSGVTQTPKHLITATGQRVTLRCSPRSGDLSVYWYQQSLDQGLQFLIQYYNGEERAKGNILERFSAQQFPDLHSELNLSSLELGDSALYFCASSVSAGTGRAGANVLTFGAGSRLTVL.